This paragraph reports one T cell receptor beta chain. The data stem from a study of T cell repertoires in cytomegalovirus infection. Germline CDR1 is SEHNR and CDR2 is FQNEAQ (reference sequence). The CDR3 length is 15 residues. The V and J ends lost 3 bases and 0 bases respectively, with 10 bases between them. TCRdb called the reads again in MiXCR, with one record for every CDR3 protein. The sample records 300,000 or so distinct CDR3 sequences, about 8.8% being singletons. Sample: PBMCs. The clonotype comes from a human donor in good health (CMV status not recorded). Some clones in this sample may be carry-over from other donors' samples. V is TRBV7-9 and J is TRBJ2-3; D perhaps matches TRBD2 (5 bases). In DNA, the CDR3 is TGTGCCAGCAGCTTCCGAGCGGAAAGCACAGATACGCAGTATTTT. The encoded protein is CASSFRAESTDTQYF.